A single TCR beta chain is shown here with its context. The sample originates from a study of blood T cell repertoires in COVID-19. J was trimmed by 0 bases and V by 6 bases; bases with no gene match: 5. Germline CDR1 is MNHEY and CDR2 is SVGAGI. The CDR3 is made up of 15 amino acids. Generated by immunoSEQ multiplex PCR, the TCRdb table keeps only in-frame clones and is missing some. The profile shows 200,000 or so clones, approximately 90% of them singletons. This clonotype was obtained from a man aged 25-45 years who had recovered from COVID-19. Material: PBMCs or T cells enriched from blood (not recorded which). The chain joins TRBV6-5 to TRBJ2-1; TRBD2 matches at 7 bases. In DNA, the CDR3 is TGTGCCAGCAGCCGGGGGGAGAGCTCCTACAATGAGCAGTTCTTC. It specifies CASSRGESSYNEQFF.